The 29 T cell receptor beta chains given below trace back to one sample, sequenced in a study of HIV-infected patients and healthy controls. TCRdb processed the 5' RACE reads anew with MiXCR; each CDR3 protein has one entry. The sample carries approximately 64,000 distinct CDR3 sequences, approximately 21% recorded once. The sample was CD4+ T cells from blood. The receptors derive from a human donor in good health.

The CDR3 loop reads CASSLWGQGRTEAFF. CDR3 sequence (DNA): TGTGCCAGCAGTTTATGGGGCCAAGGGAGGACTGAAGCTTTCTTT. V usage is TRBV28 and J usage is TRBJ1-1; no reliable D call. Trimming shortened V by 0 bases and J by 5 bases, and 13 bases separated the two germline ends. The CDR3 contains 15 residues. CDR1 is MDHEN and CDR2 is SYDVKM in the germline V gene.

This clonotype was seen only a few times. The chain recombines TRBV7-2 with TRBJ1-4; D remains unclear. The CDR3 runs to 16 residues. Germline CDR1 SGHTA, CDR2 FQGNSA. V shed 1 base and J shed 0 bases, with 9 bases lying between them. DNA of the CDR3: TGTGCCAGCAGCTTAGATGGACCTGCAACTAATGAAAAACTGTTTTTT. It is translated as CASSLDGPATNEKLFF.

This clonotype was seen only a few times. The CDR3 sequence is CASSQLAGSISGANVLTF. CDR3 in DNA: TGTGCCAGCTCACAGTTGGCCGGCTCCATCTCTGGGGCCAACGTCCTGACTTTC. The chain has TRBV18 and TRBJ2-6; no clear D. Trimming removed 4 bases at V and 0 bases at J, with 16 bases between. Germline V gives CDR1 KGHSH, CDR2 LQKENI. CDR3 length: 18 amino acids.

Within the sample, this clonotype is medium-sized. The genes are TRBV10-3 and TRBJ1-1; D possibly corresponds to TRBD1 (6 bases). The germline V and J ends were trimmed by 1 base and 1 base, with 13 bases remaining between them. This CDR3 comprises 16 residues. Germline values: CDR1 ENHRY, CDR2 SYGVKD. CDR3 bases: TGTGCCATCAGTGAGTACAGGGTAGGGAAGAACACTGAAGCTTTCTTT. This encodes CAISEYRVGKNTEAFF.

The chain recombines TRBV6-6 with TRBJ1-2, with D hard to call. Deletions cut 2 bases from V and 4 bases from J, with 11 bases between. The germline gives CDR1 MNHNY, CDR2 SVGAGI (reference sequence). The CDR3 is made up of 14 amino acids. CDR3 DNA sequence: TGTGCCAGCAGTTACGAGGGTTTTAGCTATGGCTACACCTTC. Its translation is CASSYEGFSYGYTF.

This sequence joins TRBV12-3 or TRBV12-4 and TRBJ1-3, with D tentatively TRBD1 (5 bases). This CDR3 spans 14 amino acids. Deletions cut 8 bases from V and 0 bases from J, with 11 bases between. CDR3 loop: CASRRVSSGNTIYF. The CDR3 region has the DNA TGTGCCAGCCGCAGGGTGTCCTCTGGAAACACCATATATTTT.

The rearrangement links TRBV15 to TRBJ2-7; D is unresolved. The germline CDR1 and CDR2 sequences are LNHNV and YYDKDF (reference sequence). With 1 base removed from V and 3 bases from J, the gap between germline ends came to 7 bases. The CDR3 totals 13 residues. Here the CDR3 reads CATSRGADYEQYF. CDR3 nucleotides: TGTGCCACCAGCAGAGGCGCCGACTACGAGCAGTACTTC.

This clonotype was counted ten times or more. This chain links TRBV10-3 with TRBJ1-2; no firm D call. Germline lookup yields CDR1 ENHRY and CDR2 SYGVKD. The CDR3 is made up of 13 amino acids. V dropped 6 bases and J dropped 4 bases, with 12 bases sitting between them. The CDR3 nucleotides read TGTGCCATCAGCAAGGACGGCCGCTATGGCTACACCTTC. Amino acids: CAISKDGRYGYTF.

In its sample, this clonotype was seen a few times. The chain couples TRBV11-2 to TRBJ2-1; 14 bases map to TRBD2. Germline V gene data show CDR1 as SGHAT and CDR2 as FQNNGV. Trimming removed 6 bases from V and 5 bases from J; junction bases left unmatched: 9. CDR3 length equals 17 residues. In nucleotides, the CDR3 is TGTGCCAGCAGGCATGCAGGGGGACTAGCGGGGGACAATGAGCAGTTCTTC. Translated, it gives CASRHAGGLAGDNEQFF. The full variable domain, its missing parts supplied by reference TRBV11-2 and TRBJ2-1, is EAGVAQSPRYKIIEKRQSVAFWCNPISGHATLYWYQQILGQGPKLLIQFQNNGVVDDSQLPKDRFSAERLKGVDSTLKIQPAKLEDSAVYLCASRHAGGLAGDNEQFFGPGTRLTVL.

There are a few counts of this clonotype. The gene calls are TRBV5-1 and TRBJ1-1, with TRBD1 matching over 10 bases. Germline V CDR1 and CDR2: SGHRS, YFSETQ. The CDR3 covers 19 residues. The trim removed 0 bases at V and 1 base at J, leaving 12 bases unmatched. CDR3 loop: CASSLGLMDRGEKNTEAFF. The CDR3 DNA reads as TGCGCCAGCAGCTTGGGGCTAATGGACAGGGGGGAAAAGAACACTGAAGCTTTCTTT.

This clonotype has a count of ten or more. The gene calls are TRBV7-9 and TRBJ2-7, with 9 bases fitting TRBD2. The CDR3 runs to 15 residues. CDR1 and CDR2 from the germline V gene are SEHNR and FQNEAQ (reference sequence). Unmatched junction bases numbered 1, after V lost 0 bases and J lost 1 base. The CDR3 DNA follows: TGTGCCAGCAGCTTAGCCCTAGCGGGATCCTACGAGCAGTACTTC. This encodes CASSLALAGSYEQYF.

The DNA for the CDR3 is TGTGCCAGCTCACCACCAGGTTATGGCAATGAGCAGTTCTTC. Its protein is CASSPPGYGNEQFF. The V and J genes are TRBV18 and TRBJ2-1; D gene ambiguous. Germline V gene data show CDR1 as KGHSH and CDR2 as LQKENI. This CDR3 contains 14 residues. Trimming took off 0 bases at V and 6 bases at J, with 9 bases between the two ends.

This clonotype has more than one count but fewer than ten. This rearrangement joins TRBV5-1 to TRBJ1-1; TRBD1 is a possible D gene (5 bases). This CDR3 is 14 amino acids long. Germline assignment: CDR1 SGHRS and CDR2 YFSETQ. Between the trimmed V and J ends, which lost 0 bases and 2 bases, there was a span of 8 bases. CDR3 loop: CASSLVGPNTEAFF. CDR3 sequence (DNA): TGCGCCAGCAGCTTGGTGGGGCCCAACACTGAAGCTTTCTTT.

The chain employs TRBV18 and TRBJ2-3; D possibly uses TRBD1 or TRBD2 (5 bases each). The CDR3 is 15 residues long. CDR1 and CDR2 (germline): KGHSH, LQKENI. V was shortened by 4 bases and J by 4 bases, with 15 bases between the two germline ends. CDR3: CASSLDRGKSDTQYF. CDR3 DNA: TGTGCCAGCTCACTCGACAGAGGGAAGTCAGATACGCAGTATTTT. Drawing the rest from reference TRBV18 and TRBJ2-3, the complete variable domain is NAGVMQNPRHLVRRRGQEARLRCSPMKGHSHVYWYRQLPEEGLKFMVYLQKENIIDESGMPKERFSAEFPKEGPSILRIQQVVRGDSAAYFCASSLDRGKSDTQYFGPGTRLTVL.

The chain links TRBV19 to TRBJ1-1; TRBD1 might be the D (5 bases). CDR1 and CDR2 (germline): LNHDA, SQIVND (reference sequence). The CDR3 loop spans 14 amino acids. V was trimmed by 3 bases and J by 3 bases, leaving 11 bases between them. This CDR3 is CASSIDSGHTEAFF. For the CDR3, the DNA is TGTGCCAGTAGTATTGACAGTGGCCACACTGAAGCTTTCTTT.

This clonotype was found many times. The rearrangement joins TRBV12-3 or TRBV12-4 to TRBJ1-3; no firm D call. The V end was cut by 6 bases, the J end by 1 base, with 13 bases between. The CDR3 length is 15 residues. The CDR3 DNA is TGTGCCAGCAGGCCCTCGATGAGGTCTGGAAACACCATATATTTT. Translating it yields CASRPSMRSGNTIYF.

The chain combines TRBV6-5 with TRBJ1-1; 8 nucleotides match TRBD1. Per germline, CDR1 MNHEY and CDR2 SVGAGI. V shed 7 bases and J 3 bases; nucleotides not matched to a gene: 7. The CDR3 runs 14 residues. CDR3 nucleotides: TGTGCCAGCAACCTGGACAGGGCGGACACTGAAGCTTTCTTT. Protein sequence: CASNLDRADTEAFF.

The V and J genes are TRBV28 and TRBJ2-3, with 11 bases lining up with TRBD2. In germline, CDR1 is MDHEN, CDR2 SYDVKM. V trimming: 5 bases; J trimming: 1 base; junction bases outside the gene matches: 8. The CDR3 runs 17 residues. CDR3 in amino acids: CASSHSTSGDGTDTQYF. DNA of the CDR3: TGTGCCAGCAGTCACTCGACTAGCGGGGACGGCACAGATACGCAGTATTTT.

The J gene is TRBJ2-7, the V gene TRBV19; D is unclear. In germline, CDR1 is LNHDA, CDR2 SQIVND (reference sequence). CDR3 size: 14 residues. The germline V and J ends were trimmed by 5 bases and 6 bases, with 17 bases remaining between them. In nucleotides, the CDR3 is TGTGCCAGTAGTTTCACGGTTGGGGTTGGCGAGCAGTACTTC. It codes for CASSFTVGVGEQYF.

This clonotype was detected only a few times. V gene TRBV10-3 combines with J gene TRBJ2-6; D may be TRBD2 (6 bases). Germline lookup yields CDR1 ENHRY and CDR2 SYGVKD. V lost 1 base and J 0 bases, leaving 13 bases between the germline ends. CDR3 length equals 18 residues. The DNA of the CDR3 is TGTGCCATCAGTGAGTGGGGCGGGGCCTTCTCTGGGGCCAACGTCCTGACTTTC. The encoded protein is CAISEWGGAFSGANVLTF.

This clonotype was recorded many times. The chain is built from TRBV11-2 and TRBJ2-3; the D gene is possibly TRBD1 (6 bases). Trimming took 5 bases from V and 2 from J, leaving 14 bases between them. This CDR3 contains 15 residues. The germline CDR1 and CDR2 sequences are SGHAT and FQNNGV. CDR3 nucleotide sequence: TGTGCCAGCAGCCCAACGGGACATAACACAGATACGCAGTATTTT. It codes for CASSPTGHNTDTQYF.

This clonotype was detected only a few times. V gene TRBV7-6 combines with J gene TRBJ1-4, with no clear D. This CDR3 is built from 13 residues. Trimming cost V 6 bases and J 7 bases, with 12 bases left between them. Germline V gene lookup returns CDR1 SGHVS and CDR2 FNYEAQ. The CDR3 DNA follows: TGTGCCAGCAGTATAGGGATTAGTGAAAAACTGTTTTTT. Residues: CASSIGISEKLFF.

This clonotype was seen many times. CDR3 nucleotide sequence: TGTGCCAGCAGCCCCCCAGGCTACGAGCAGTACTTC. This translates into CASSPPGYEQYF. The chain employs TRBV11-2 and TRBJ2-7; D not certain. Trimming took off 5 bases at V and 3 bases at J, with 8 bases between the two ends. The CDR3 is made up of 12 amino acids. CDR1 and CDR2 (germline): SGHAT, FQNNGV. The full variable domain, completed using reference TRBV11-2 and TRBJ2-7, is EAGVAQSPRYKIIEKRQSVAFWCNPISGHATLYWYQQILGQGPKLLIQFQNNGVVDDSQLPKDRFSAERLKGVDSTLKIQPAKLEDSAVYLCASSPPGYEQYFGPGTRLTVT.

Ten or more counts support this clonotype. The chain joins TRBV18 to TRBJ2-7; 7 bases fit TRBD2. Germline V CDR1 and CDR2: KGHSH, LQKENI. V shed 0 bases, J shed 5 bases, and the junction held 4 bases outside the gene matches. The CDR3 length is 14 residues. Here the CDR3 reads CASSPPYGGDEQYF. The DNA for the CDR3 is TGTGCCAGCTCACCACCGTATGGGGGGGACGAGCAGTACTTC.

The chain is built from TRBV19 and TRBJ1-1; possible D gene TRBD1, 5 bases. Trimming stripped 2 bases from V and 4 bases from J, with 14 bases between. Germline CDR1 reads LNHDA; CDR2 reads SQIVND (reference sequence). The CDR3 totals 15 residues. The CDR3 region has the DNA TGTGCCAGTAGTATATTGATGGGGGGGTCCACTGAAGCTTTCTTT. Translation gives CASSILMGGSTEAFF.

This clonotype was detected only a few times. The V and J genes are TRBV4-2 and TRBJ1-5, with 8 nucleotides matching TRBD1. V gave up 0 bases and J gave up 6 bases; unmatched junction bases: 4. The CDR3 runs 15 residues. Germline CDR1 is LGHNA and CDR2 is YNFKEQ. The DNA of the CDR3 is TGTGCCAGCAGCCAAGATGCAGGGGGCGGTCAGCCCCAGCATTTT. It encodes CASSQDAGGGQPQHF.

In this sample, this clonotype turned up once. The genes are TRBV23-1 and TRBJ2-7, with TRBD1 matching over 9 bases. TRBV23-1 is an ORF, and what it does is uncertain. V shed 8 bases and J 4 bases; nucleotides not matched to a gene: 9. The CDR3 runs to 14 residues. This chain's CDR3 is CASRAPGQGYEQYF. CDR3 DNA sequence: TGCGCCAGCCGAGCTCCGGGACAGGGTTACGAGCAGTACTTC.

The chain carries TRBV18 and TRBJ1-1, with D uncertain. The CDR3 is 15 amino acids. Germline lookup yields CDR1 KGHSH and CDR2 LQKENI. The V and J ends lost 0 bases and 5 bases respectively, with 13 bases between them. The CDR3 loop reads CASSPPAGSFTEAFF. The CDR3 nucleotides read TGTGCCAGCTCACCACCGGCCGGGAGTTTTACTGAAGCTTTCTTT. Full variable domain (missing parts from reference TRBV18 and TRBJ1-1): NAGVMQNPRHLVRRRGQEARLRCSPMKGHSHVYWYRQLPEEGLKFMVYLQKENIIDESGMPKERFSAEFPKEGPSILRIQQVVRGDSAAYFCASSPPAGSFTEAFFGQGTRLTVV.

This clonotype was observed at least ten times. This rearrangement joins TRBV6-5 to TRBJ1-5; D is unclear. In germline, CDR1 is MNHEY, CDR2 SVGAGI. The V and J ends lost 6 bases and 4 bases respectively, with 13 bases between them. The CDR3 contains 14 residues. CDR3 sequence reads: CASSPAGRNQPQHF. CDR3 DNA: TGTGCCAGCAGCCCCGCGGGGAGGAATCAGCCCCAGCATTTT.